A selection of T cell receptor beta chains follows, all from one sample in a study of human T cells and chemical hapten exposure. Each CDR3 protein is one row after TCRdb ran MiXCR on the RACE reads. The sample records about 84,000 distinct CDR3 sequences, over 9.5% being singletons. The sequencing here drew on whole blood, taken in connection with sensitization to the hapten diphenylcyclopropenone (DPC). Receptors originate from a woman aged 50 to 60 with alopecia areata. Some clones in this sample may be carry-over from other donors' samples. The CDR3 runs from the conserved cysteine through the conserved F or W. A D gene is named only where the DNA matches it firmly. For some rows the clone size is stated as once, few or many, or as a class when expanded; others skip it.

D | J | V | size | CDR3 | DNA
NA | TRBJ1-5 | TRBV4-3 | few | CARMGGSNQPQHF | TGCGCCAGGATGGGTGGGAGCAATCAGCCCCAGCATTTT
TRBD2 | TRBJ2-2 | TRBV3-1 | few | CASSPGLAGRTGELFF | TGTGCCAGCAGCCCCGGGCTAGCGGGAAGAACCGGGGAGCTGTTTTTT
TRBD2 | TRBJ2-5 | TRBV7-6 | few | CASSLEGFPLAGGETQYF | TGTGCCAGCAGCTTAGAAGGGTTTCCCCTAGCGGGAGGAGAGACCCAGTACTTC
TRBD2 | TRBJ2-2 | TRBV11-2 | many | CASSSSGNTGELFF | TGTGCCAGCAGCTCTAGCGGGAACACCGGGGAGCTGTTTTTT
NA | TRBJ2-7 | TRBV29-1 | NA | CSVARYTSYEQYF | TGCAGCGTTGCCAGGTACACCTCCTACGAGCAGTACTTC
TRBD2 | TRBJ2-2 | TRBV18 | few | CASSLLTSGSPNTGELFF | TGTGCCAGCTCACTATTGACTAGCGGGAGCCCGAACACCGGGGAGCTGTTTTTT
NA | TRBJ1-1 | TRBV18 | many | CASSPQQGQDTEAFF | TGTGCCAGCTCACCACAGCAGGGCCAAGACACTGAAGCTTTCTTT
NA | TRBJ1-5 | TRBV6-5 | many | CASKTGRQPQHF | TGTGCCAGCAAAACAGGGCGCCAGCCCCAGCATTTT
TRBD1 | TRBJ2-6 | TRBV5-1 | NA | CASSFGDRESGANVLTF | TGCGCCAGCAGCTTTGGGGACAGGGAATCTGGGGCCAACGTCCTGACTTTC
NA | TRBJ1-4 | TRBV25-1 | few | CASSVESGEKLFF | TGTGCCAGCAGTGTTGAGTCGGGCGAAAAACTGTTTTTT
TRBD1 | TRBJ1-4 | TRBV12-3/TRBV12-4 | many | CASSRQGANEKLFF | TGTGCCAGCAGTCGACAGGGGGCGAACGAAAAACTGTTTTTT
NA | TRBJ1-1 | TRBV7-8 | NA | CASSYSWGDPRETEAFF | TGTGCCAGCAGCTATTCCTGGGGGGACCCTAGGGAAACTGAAGCTTTCTTT
NA | TRBJ1-5 | TRBV12-3/TRBV12-4 | few | CASSRTAADTPQHF | TGTGCCAGCAGTAGGACTGCGGCTGATACGCCCCAGCATTTT
NA | TRBJ1-4 | TRBV11-2 | many | CASRTIGRGKEEKLFF | TGTGCCAGCAGAACAATAGGGAGGGGCAAAGAAGAAAAACTGTTTTTT
NA | TRBJ1-4 | TRBV29-1 | many | CSVRTELHEKLFF | TGCAGCGTTCGGACGGAGCTTCATGAAAAACTGTTTTTT
TRBD1 | TRBJ1-4 | TRBV27 | NA | CASSLSQGVGEKLFF | TGTGCCAGCAGTTTATCACAGGGGGTAGGGGAAAAACTGTTTTTT